This TCR beta chain was obtained from a study of Graves' ophthalmopathy and Graves' hyperthyroidism. Across the whole study: Pretreatment peripheral blood was obtained at initial diagnosis. Study results and caveats: The model's prediction of ophthalmopathy progression had just over 70% sensitivity and around 77% specificity. Blood repertoires reportedly contained most expanded thyroid clonotypes above 0.001 frequency.

Amplification of TCR beta CDR3 regions used RNA transcripts. RT-PCR with HTBI primers came first, then second-round multiplex PCR. TCRdb re-derived calls from the multiplex PCR reads in MiXCR, one entry per CDR3 protein. The sample records roughly 410,000 distinct CDR3 sequences, 15% to 17% being singletons. The CDR3 length is 14 residues. Germline loops: CDR1 SSHAT, CDR2 FNYEAQ (reference sequence). As regards this clonotype: Its target is unknown. The junction differs from germline at one of its ends, possibly a read error.

This rearrangement joins TRBV7-7 to TRBJ2-5; TRBD2 agrees at 9 bases. Material: peripheral blood. This clonotype was obtained from a woman aged 18-29 years with stable Graves' hyperthyroidism. DNA of the CDR3: TGTGCTAGCAGCTTTGGCGGGGGGGCCGAGACCCAGTACTTC. Translating it yields CASSFGGGAETQYF.